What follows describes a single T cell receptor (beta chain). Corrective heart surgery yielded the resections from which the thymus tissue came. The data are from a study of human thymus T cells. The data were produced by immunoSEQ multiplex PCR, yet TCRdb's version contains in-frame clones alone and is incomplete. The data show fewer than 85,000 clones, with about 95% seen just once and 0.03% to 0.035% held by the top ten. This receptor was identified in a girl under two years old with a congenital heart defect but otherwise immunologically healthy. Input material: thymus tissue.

The CDR3 region has the DNA TGTGCCAGCAGTTTAGGGACAACAGGGGGCCGGGATACGCAGTATTTT. Translation: CASSLGTTGGRDTQYF. The chain employs TRBV27 and TRBJ2-3; 9 bases are a match to TRBD1. The germline V gene has CDR1 MNHEY and CDR2 SMNVEV (reference sequence). V lost 2 bases to trimming and J lost 6 bases; unmatched junction nucleotides: 9. The CDR3 is made up of 16 amino acids.